This T cell receptor beta chain was captured by sequencing in a study of T cells after yellow fever vaccination (dated by TCRdb to about 2019). About the study as a whole: The SMART-Seq v4 Ultra Low Input RNA kit was used to prepare libraries from fractions with low cell numbers. To follow T-cell clones before and after primary and booster YFV17D yellow fever vaccination, bulk TCR alpha and beta repertoires were sequenced over time. Blood was drawn at multiple timepoints before and after primary and secondary immunization, with bulk PBMC replicates and cell subsets isolated. Two healthy male donors, one aged 18 to 30 and one aged 30 to 39 years, were included in the cohort.

The full study reports these points: Compared with the primary T-cell response, the secondary T-cell response was weaker but faster, peaking on day 5 rather than day 15. Only two donors were included in the study, so the extent to which the findings can be generalized is limited. Computational filtering was needed because FACS-sorted repertoires could contain abundant contaminating clonotypes from the bulk population. A small share of clonotypes occurred in both CD4 and CD8 compartments, likely arising from convergent recombination. After the booster, most clones that had expanded after primary vaccination were detected again (over 95% of CD4 and 88% of CD8), suggesting broad maintenance of memory.

Synthesis of TCR cDNA relied on 5'RACE template switching, a step that introduced a universal primer site along with unique molecular identifiers. cDNA synthesis was primed from both the TCR alpha and TCR beta constant segments. Library amplification involved two PCR steps, and the second step added sample barcodes and sequencing adapters. Sequencing of the libraries was done on either Illumina HiSeq 2500 (2x100 bp) or NovaSeq (2x150 bp). The study's processing was this. MIGEC was used to demultiplex reads and collapse the reads into UMI consensus sequences, and MiXCR was used for V(D)J alignment. Clonotypes responding to the vaccine were identified with edgeR on replicate PBMC samples, with the criteria of FDR below 0.01 and a log2 fold change above 5 up to day 15. CD4 or CD8 identity was assigned to each bulk clonotype according to whether the clonotype was present at higher abundance in the sequenced CD4 repertoire or the sequenced CD8 repertoire. TCRdb passed the public sequencing reads through fastp at Q25 and MiXCR, retaining productive beta sequences. Rows with one shared CDR3 protein collapse into an entry with the most common genes and DNA. The V and J calls and clone size come from TCRdb's table, not from the authors' own analysis. The sample records 200,000 to 300,000 distinct CDR3 sequences, approximately 6.7% of which are singletons. About 0.95% of the sample is taken by the ten largest.

In this sample, this clonotype turned up a few times. Its antigen remains unidentified. One base away there is no much larger clone; base qualities are not given. Per the publication, the treatment or condition label means: live attenuated yellow fever vaccine strain. PBMCs were isolated from peripheral blood using a standard Ficoll-Paque protocol. Dynabeads CD4 and CD8 positive selection kits were used to isolate the CD4 and CD8 T-cell fractions. RNA was extracted with TriZol from bulk PBMCs, CD4 and CD8 fractions, and dextramer-positive and dextramer-negative fractions. The source material was CD4+ T cells sorted from PBMCs, sampled on the day of the yellow fever booster vaccination. The source of this sequence is a man aged 30 to 45 who received the YFV17D yellow fever vaccine.

The CDR3 region has the sequence CASSLEENTEAFF. The nucleotide sequence reads TGTGCCAGCAGCTTAGAAGAGAACACTGAAGCTTTCTTT. The sequence is built from TRBV7-6 and TRBJ1-1; no confident D gene assignment can be made. The CDR3 spans 13 residues, from the cysteine through the phenylalanine. This entry keeps only the CDR3 DNA: 39 bases, framed from base 1. Trimming removed 1 base from V and 1 base from J, leaving 4 bases between the germline ends. CDR1 and CDR2 are read off the germline V gene as SGHVS and FNYEAQ. When the CDR3 is completed using the reference TRBV7-6 and TRBJ1-1 genes on either side, the full variable domain is GAGVSQSPRYKVTKRGQDVALRCDPISGHVSLYWYRQALGQGPEFLTYFNYEAQQDKSGLPNDRFSAERPEGSISTLTIQRTEQRDSAMYRCASSLEENTEAFFGQGTRLTVV.